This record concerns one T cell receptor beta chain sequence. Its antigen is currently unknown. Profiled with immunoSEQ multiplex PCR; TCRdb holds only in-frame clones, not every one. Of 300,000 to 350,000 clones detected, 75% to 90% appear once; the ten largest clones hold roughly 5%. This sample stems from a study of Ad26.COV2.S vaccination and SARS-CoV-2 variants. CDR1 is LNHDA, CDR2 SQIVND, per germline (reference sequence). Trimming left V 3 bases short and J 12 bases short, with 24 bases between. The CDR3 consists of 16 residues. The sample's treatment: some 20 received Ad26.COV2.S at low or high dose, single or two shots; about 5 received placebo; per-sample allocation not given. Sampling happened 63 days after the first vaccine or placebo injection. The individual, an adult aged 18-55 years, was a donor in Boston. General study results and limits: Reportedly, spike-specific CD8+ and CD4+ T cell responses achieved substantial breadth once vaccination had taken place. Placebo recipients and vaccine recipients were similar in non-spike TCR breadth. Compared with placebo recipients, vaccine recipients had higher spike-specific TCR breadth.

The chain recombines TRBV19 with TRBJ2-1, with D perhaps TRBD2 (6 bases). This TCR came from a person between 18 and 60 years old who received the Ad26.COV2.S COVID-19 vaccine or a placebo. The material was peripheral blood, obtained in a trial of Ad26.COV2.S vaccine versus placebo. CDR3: CASSITNRMGVGGQFF. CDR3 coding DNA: TGTGCCAGTAGTATTACTAACAGGATGGGCGTGGGGGGGCAGTTCTTC.